A single sample gave rise to the 27 T cell receptor beta chains below, sequenced in a study of blood T cell repertoires in COVID-19. The table came from immunoSEQ multiplex PCR; TCRdb's copy has only in-frame clones and leaves some out. The data show around 230,000 clones, with approximately 83% seen just once and 25% to 35% held by the top ten. The sequenced sample was peripheral blood. The receptors come from a man in his forties with acute or convalescent COVID-19.

The gene calls are TRBV7-9 and TRBJ2-1, with 8 bases identical to TRBD2. The CDR3 runs to 19 residues. Germline CDR1 is SEHNR and CDR2 is FQNEAQ (reference sequence). V lost 5 bases and J lost 4; bases outside the gene matches: 19. The CDR3 here is CASSLRGGQRGRSYNEQFF. CDR3 sequence (DNA): TGTGCCAGCAGCCTCCGAGGGGGTCAGCGGGGGCGGTCTTACAATGAGCAGTTCTTC.

The V gene is TRBV5-8, the J gene TRBJ2-1; the D gene is possibly TRBD2 (6 bases). CDR1 and CDR2 from the germline V gene are SGHTS and YDEGEE. CDR3 length equals 15 residues. The V end lost 2 bases, the J end lost 4 bases, and 13 bases lay between the germline ends. The CDR3 is CASSFRGMNYNEQFF. As DNA, the CDR3 is TGTGCCAGCAGCTTCCGGGGGATGAATTACAATGAGCAGTTCTTC.

This clone has only one observation. The rearrangement uses TRBV19 and TRBJ1-1; 9 nucleotides line up with TRBD1. The CDR3 sequence is 13 residues long. From germline, CDR1 is LNHDA and CDR2 SQIVND (reference sequence). V lost 6 bases, J lost 11 bases, and 10 bases stayed unmatched. The DNA for the CDR3 is TGTGCCAGTAGCACAGGGGGCCGCATGCCTGCTTTCTTT. Protein: CASSTGGRMPAFF.

The genes are TRBV9 and TRBJ1-2, with 8 bases that match TRBD1. The CDR3 consists of 15 residues. Germline CDR1 and CDR2: SGDLS and YYNGEE. Trimming cost V 2 bases and J 4 bases; bases outside gene matches: 7. CDR3 nucleotides: TGTGCCAGCAGCGTCGCTGGACAGGGCAGCTATGGCTACACCTTC. It encodes CASSVAGQGSYGYTF.

This clone was seen repeatedly, ten times or more. This chain joins TRBV29-1 and TRBJ1-1, with 7 bases lining up with TRBD1. CDR1 and CDR2 from the germline V gene are SQVTM and ANQGSEA. After removal of 3 bases from V and 5 bases from J, the junction contained 9 bases not matched to a gene. This CDR3 has 14 amino acids. The CDR3 nucleotides read TGCAGCGTTGAGGAAGCAGGGGGGAATACTGAAGCTTTCTTT. Protein: CSVEEAGGNTEAFF.

The J gene is TRBJ1-1, the V gene TRBV7-3; D is unclear. Trimming left V 2 bases short and J 6 bases short, with 13 bases between. Germline-derived CDR1 and CDR2 are SGHTA and FQGTGA. The CDR3 runs 14 residues. Written as DNA, the CDR3 is TGTGCCAGCAGCTTAGGCTCCGGGGTAGCTGAAGCTTTCTTT. Protein sequence: CASSLGSGVAEAFF.

This clone was picked up one time. The chain couples TRBV25-1 to TRBJ2-5; no definite D call. This CDR3 has 15 residues. Germline CDR1 reads MGHDK; CDR2 reads SYGVNS. Deletions cut 4 bases from V and 2 bases from J, with 14 bases between. The CDR3 DNA sequence: TGTGCCAGCAGTGCTGGCACAGTCATACAAGAGACCCAGTACTTC. Protein sequence: CASSAGTVIQETQYF.

V and J are TRBV9 and TRBJ2-2; D is perhaps TRBD2 (6 bases). This CDR3 has 16 amino acids. V was pared by 4 bases and J by 1 base, with 14 bases between. The germline gives CDR1 SGDLS, CDR2 YYNGEE. The CDR3 region is CASSPQETRNTGELFF. CDR3 DNA sequence: TGTGCCAGCAGCCCTCAAGAGACTAGGAACACCGGGGAGCTGTTTTTT. Looking up the rest from reference TRBV9 and TRBJ2-2 gives the full variable domain: DSGVTQTPKHLITATGQRVTLRCSPRSGDLSVYWYQQSLDQGLQFLIQYYNGEERAKGNILERFSAQQFPDLHSELNLSSLELGDSALYFCASSPQETRNTGELFFGEGSRLTVL.

The CDR3 spells CASSLERQGGDEQYF. In nucleotides, the CDR3 is TGCGCCAGCAGCTTGGAGCGGCAGGGAGGCGACGAGCAGTACTTC. The chain has TRBV5-1 and TRBJ2-7; a possible D gene is TRBD2 (6 bases). Trimming removed 0 bases from V and 5 bases from J, with 15 bases in between. CDR1 and CDR2 from the germline V gene are SGHRS and YFSETQ. This CDR3 is 15 amino acids long.

The chain combines TRBV7-3 with TRBJ1-1, with 9 bases lining up with TRBD1. Per the germline V gene, CDR1 is SGHTA and CDR2 is FQGTGA. With 5 bases clipped from V and 10 bases from J, the junction kept 8 bases outside the gene matches. The CDR3 is 13 residues long. The CDR3 loop reads CASSPGQGSGAFF. The DNA for the CDR3 is TGTGCCAGCAGCCCCGGACAGGGGTCGGGAGCTTTCTTT.

This sequence joins TRBV19 and TRBJ1-2; 9 nucleotides align to TRBD1. The ends lost 10 bases at V and 6 bases at J; junction bases unmatched: 9. The length of the CDR3 is 13 residues. The germline CDR1 and CDR2 sequences are LNHDA and SQIVND (reference sequence). The CDR3, as DNA: TGTGCCACGCTCCGGGACAGGGAGGATGGCTACACCTTC. It yields the protein CATLRDREDGYTF. Supplemented by reference TRBV19 and TRBJ1-2, the full variable domain reads DGGITQSPKYLFRKEGQNVTLSCEQNLNHDAMYWYRQDPGQGLRLIYYSQIVNDFQKGDIAEGYSVSREKKESFPLTVTSAQKNPTAFYLCATLRDREDGYTFGSGTRLTVV.

The CDR3 sequence is CASSQSAAGAEETQYF. The DNA of the CDR3 is TGCGCCAGCAGCCAGAGCGCAGCGGGAGCAGAGGAGACCCAGTACTTC. V is TRBV4-1 and J is TRBJ2-5; 8 bases align to TRBD2. Looked up from germline, CDR1 is MGHRA and CDR2 is YSYEKL. Trimming cost V 3 bases and J 5 bases; bases outside gene matches: 11. The CDR3 contains 16 residues.

The chain combines TRBV7-2 with TRBJ1-1; D might be TRBD1 (5 bases). The CDR3 spans 11 residues. Trimming cost V 5 bases and J 7 bases, with 8 bases left between them. In germline, CDR1 is SGHTA, CDR2 FQGNSA. The CDR3 here is CASSRQIEAFF. CDR3 DNA sequence: TGTGCCAGCAGCCGACAGATTGAAGCTTTCTTT.

The J gene is TRBJ2-7, the V gene TRBV4-2; 8 nucleotides agree with TRBD1. Trimming at V came to 5 bases and at J to 0 bases, leaving 6 bases not matched to a gene. Germline V lookup: CDR1 LGHNA, CDR2 YNFKEQ. CDR3 size: 15 residues. CDR3 region: CASSASTGGSYEQYF. As DNA, the CDR3 is TGTGCCAGCAGCGCCAGCACAGGGGGCTCCTACGAGCAGTACTTC.

The chain is built from TRBV5-4 and TRBJ1-1; TRBD1 might be the D (5 bases). V was pared by 4 bases and J by 3 bases, with 16 bases between. Germline V lookup: CDR1 SGHNT, CDR2 YYREEE (reference sequence). The CDR3 covers 15 residues. In DNA, the CDR3 is TGTGCCAGCAGCCCAACATTGGGGCTTGACACTGAAGCTTTCTTT. This encodes CASSPTLGLDTEAFF. Full variable domain (remainder filled in from reference TRBV5-4 and TRBJ1-1): ETGVTQSPTHLIKTRGQQVTLRCSSQSGHNTVSWYQQALGQGPQFIFQYYREEENGRGNFPPRFSGLQFPNYSSELNVNALELDDSALYLCASSPTLGLDTEAFFGQGTRLTVV.

This clone appeared once. The rearrangement links TRBV5-4 to TRBJ2-5, with D possibly being TRBD1 (8 bases). This CDR3 is built from 14 residues. Trimming removed 5 bases at V and 5 bases at J, with 16 bases between. From germline, CDR1 is SGHNT and CDR2 YYREEE (reference sequence). CDR3 bases: TGTGCCAGCAGTTTCGACAGGGGAGGGGAGACCCAGTACTTC. Translating gives CASSFDRGGETQYF.

The chain uses TRBV7-5 and TRBJ1-4. TRBV7-5 has pseudogene status. The CDR3 runs to 11 residues. The CDR3 DNA reads TGTGTCAGAAGCTTTATAGAAAAACTGTTTTTT. As protein: CVRSFIEKLFF.

The CDR3 reads CATSRDNRLYSPLHF. The CDR3 DNA follows: TGTGCCACCAGCAGAGATAATAGATTATATTCACCCCTCCACTTT. This chain links TRBV15 with TRBJ1-6; the D is unclear. Deletions cut 0 bases from V and 8 bases from J, with 11 bases between. The CDR3 sequence is 15 residues long. Germline V CDR1 and CDR2: LNHNV, YYDKDF (reference sequence).

The chain joins TRBV7-2 to TRBJ2-1, with 7 bases identical to TRBD2. This CDR3 contains 15 residues. V gave up 5 bases and J gave up 4 bases; unmatched junction bases: 8. Germline V gene lookup returns CDR1 SGHTA and CDR2 FQGNSA. The CDR3 sequence: CASSPFGLEYNEQFF. The CDR3 region has the DNA TGTGCCAGCAGCCCCTTTGGACTAGAGTACAATGAGCAGTTCTTC.

The chain carries TRBV11-1 and TRBJ1-1; D possibly corresponds to TRBD1 (5 bases). The CDR3 extends over 15 amino acids. Germline CDR1 and CDR2: SGHAT and FQDESV (reference sequence). Trimming removed 3 bases at V and 1 base at J, with 12 bases between. The CDR3 loop is CASSFYRGGNTEAFF. CDR3 DNA: TGTGCCAGCAGCTTTTATAGGGGAGGGAACACTGAAGCTTTCTTT.

The rearrangement uses TRBV10-1 and TRBJ2-4; 8 bases fit TRBD2. This CDR3 contains 13 residues. V gave up 0 bases and J gave up 9 bases; unmatched junction bases: 1. The germline V gene encodes CDR1 WNHNN and CDR2 SYGVQD (reference sequence). The CDR3 protein is CASSESGGGIQYF. Here the CDR3 DNA reads TGCGCCAGCAGTGAGTCCGGGGGGGGCATTCAGTACTTC.

This clone was counted a few times. The J gene is TRBJ2-1, the V gene TRBV5-1; 8 bases are a match to TRBD1. This CDR3 is built from 16 residues. With 4 bases clipped from V and 5 bases from J, the junction kept 11 bases outside the gene matches. Germline V lookup: CDR1 SGHRS, CDR2 YFSETQ. The CDR3 DNA reads TGCGCCAGCAGCCCACTACCGGGACAGGCCAACAATGAGCAGTTCTTC. Translating it yields CASSPLPGQANNEQFF.

The V gene is TRBV7-9, the J gene TRBJ1-1; D remains ambiguous. Germline-derived CDR1 and CDR2 are SEHNR and FQNEAQ (reference sequence). V was cut by 7 bases and J by 1 base, with 10 bases left in between. The CDR3 has 13 amino acids. The CDR3 protein is CASNREGNTEAFF. Written as DNA, the CDR3 is TGTGCCAGCAATCGGGAGGGGAACACTGAAGCTTTCTTT.

This chain joins TRBV9 and TRBJ2-7; 7 nucleotides align to TRBD2. The CDR3 runs to 15 residues. V lost 0 bases and J lost 5; bases outside the gene matches: 8. Germline V CDR1 and CDR2: SGDLS, YYNGEE. The CDR3: CASSVASGDRDEQYF. The CDR3 DNA follows: TGTGCCAGCAGCGTAGCCAGCGGGGATAGGGACGAGCAGTACTTC.

The chain has TRBV6-2 or TRBV6-3 and TRBJ1-3; D is unresolved. The V gene's germline CDR1 is MNHEY and CDR2 SVGEGT. Trimming took 1 base from V and 0 from J, leaving 10 bases between them. The CDR3 runs 16 residues. For the CDR3, the DNA is TGTGCCAGCAGTTACTACAAGATAAGCTCTGGAAACACCATATATTTT. Its protein product is CASSYYKISSGNTIYF.

The rearrangement joins TRBV14 to TRBJ2-5; weak D call: TRBD1 (5 bases). V was shortened by 2 bases and J by 3 bases, with 13 bases between the two germline ends. This CDR3 comprises 15 residues. Germline-derived CDR1 and CDR2 are SGHDN and FVKESK. The DNA of the CDR3 is TGTGCCAGCAGCCAACAACAGCAGGGCAAAGAGACCCAGTACTTC. Amino acids: CASSQQQQGKETQYF.

The CDR3 sequence: CASRQGSGSDGYTF. In DNA, the CDR3 is TGTGCCAGCAGACAGGGTTCCGGGTCGGATGGCTACACCTTC. This chain uses TRBV2 with TRBJ1-2; D might be TRBD1 (6 bases). Germline CDR1 and CDR2: SNHLY and FYNNEI. The CDR3 length is 14 residues. V was shortened by 6 bases and J by 6 bases, with 17 bases between the two germline ends.